A selection of T cell receptor beta chains follows, all from one sample in a study of shared T cell receptors in the human thymus. Profiled with immunoSEQ multiplex PCR; TCRdb holds only in-frame clones, not every one. The data hold 720,000 or so clones, with 80% to 90% observed a single time. This sample also belongs to another study, concerning human thymus T cells.

The specimen sequenced was thymocytes. The receptors come from a girl under three years old with a congenital heart defect. CDR3s include the opening cysteine and the closing phenylalanine or tryptophan. The D gene is left open where the match is weak. Some rows have no size entry. The others give once, few or many, or a class for an expanded clone.

TRBV4-3,NA,NA,TRBJ1-2,CASSQEETRYGYTF,TGCGCCAGCAGCCAAGAAGAGACACGCTATGGCTACACCTTC
TRBV4-1,TRBD2,NA,TRBJ2-4,CASSQGLAGGPRSKNIQYF,TGCGCCAGCAGCCAGGGCCTAGCGGGGGGGCCTCGCTCCAAAAACATTCAGTACTTC
TRBV7-2,TRBD1,NA,TRBJ2-7,CASSCSVDRGDGTYEQYF,TGTGCCAGCAGCTGTAGCGTCGACAGGGGGGATGGAACCTACGAGCAGTACTTC
TRBV11-2,NA,NA,TRBJ1-2,CASSLGIQGLGYTF,TGTGCCAGCAGCTTAGGGATCCAGGGGCTTGGCTACACCTTC
TRBV5-1,NA,NA,TRBJ2-3,CASSSPTGTDTQYF,TGCGCCAGCAGCTCCCCGACAGGCACAGATACGCAGTATTTT
TRBV4-1,TRBD1,few,TRBJ2-4,CASSRGQGNIQYF,TGCGCCAGCAGCCGAGGACAGGGAAACATTCAGTACTTC
TRBV6-5,TRBD2,NA,TRBJ2-3,CASSYRTSSCTDTQYF,TGTGCCAGCAGTTATCGGACTAGCAGCTGCACAGATACGCAGTATTTT
TRBV2,NA,NA,TRBJ1-1,CAPHLQGRGTEAFF,TGTGCCCCACACCTACAGGGAAGGGGAACTGAAGCTTTCTTT
TRBV6-5,TRBD1,NA,TRBJ1-1,CASSSDREDTEAFF,TGTGCCAGCAGTTCCGACAGGGAGGACACTGAAGCTTTCTTT
TRBV28,NA,NA,TRBJ1-1,CASSLSKGVNTEAFF,TGTGCCAGCAGTTTATCTAAGGGGGTAAACACTGAAGCTTTCTTT
TRBV27,NA,few,TRBJ1-1,CASSLSPQGEAFF,TGTGCCAGCAGTTTATCGCCGCAGGGTGAAGCTTTCTTT
TRBV27,NA,NA,TRBJ1-2,CASRKRTQPGNYGYTF,TGTGCCAGCAGAAAACGGACCCAACCGGGGAACTATGGCTACACCTTC
TRBV7-8,TRBD1,NA,TRBJ2-7,CASSLDGQGRAFSEQYF,TGTGCCAGCAGCTTAGATGGACAGGGGCGCGCGTTTAGCGAGCAGTACTTC
TRBV5-1,TRBD2,NA,TRBJ2-1,CASSLVLAGGLEQFF,TGCGCCAGCAGCTTGGTCCTAGCGGGGGGTCTTGAGCAGTTCTTC
TRBV7-2,NA,once,TRBJ1-6,CASSFRPGQGNSPLHF,TGTGCCAGCAGCTTCAGACCGGGACAAGGAAATTCACCCCTCCACTTT
TRBV7-6,NA,NA,TRBJ1-6,CASSLGGYNSPLHF,TGTGCCAGCAGCTTAGGAGGATATAATTCACCCCTCCACTTT
TRBV6-5,TRBD2,NA,TRBJ2-7,CASSSWQRGAPYEQYF,TGTGCCAGCAGTTCCTGGCAGCGGGGGGCACCCTACGAGCAGTACTTC
TRBV6-1,NA,few,TRBJ1-2,CASSDKGAHYGYTF,TGTGCCAGCAGTGACAAAGGGGCTCACTATGGCTACACCTTC
TRBV6-5,TRBD1,NA,TRBJ1-1,CASSRGQGEAFF,TGTGCCAGCAGTCGGGGACAGGGTGAAGCTTTCTTT
TRBV12-5,NA,NA,TRBJ2-1,CASGLVLRGYNEQFF,TGTGCTAGTGGTTTGGTACTTAGGGGCTACAATGAGCAGTTCTTC
TRBV18,NA,NA,TRBJ2-1,CASSGTRPSSYNEQFF,TGTGCCAGCTCAGGGACAAGGCCAAGCTCCTACAATGAGCAGTTCTTC
TRBV27,TRBD2,NA,TRBJ2-1,CASSPGPGSGGYNEQFF,TGTGCCAGCAGTCCCGGCCCAGGTAGCGGGGGATACAATGAGCAGTTCTTC